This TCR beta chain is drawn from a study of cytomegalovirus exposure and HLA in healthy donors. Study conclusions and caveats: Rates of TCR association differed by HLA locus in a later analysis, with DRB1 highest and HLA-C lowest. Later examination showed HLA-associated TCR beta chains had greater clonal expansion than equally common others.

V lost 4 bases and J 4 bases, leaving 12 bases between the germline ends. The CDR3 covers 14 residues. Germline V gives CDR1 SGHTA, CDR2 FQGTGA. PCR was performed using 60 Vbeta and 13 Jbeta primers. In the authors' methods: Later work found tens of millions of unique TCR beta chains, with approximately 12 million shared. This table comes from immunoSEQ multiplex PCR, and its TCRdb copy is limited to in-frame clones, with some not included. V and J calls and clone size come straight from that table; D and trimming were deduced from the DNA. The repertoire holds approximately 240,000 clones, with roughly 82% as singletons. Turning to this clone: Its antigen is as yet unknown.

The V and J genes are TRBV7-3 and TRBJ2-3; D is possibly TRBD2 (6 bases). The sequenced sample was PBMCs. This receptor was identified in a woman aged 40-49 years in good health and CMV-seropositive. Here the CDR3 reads CASSSPTRPDTQYF. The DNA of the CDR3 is TGTGCCAGCAGCTCCCCGACTAGGCCAGATACGCAGTATTTT.